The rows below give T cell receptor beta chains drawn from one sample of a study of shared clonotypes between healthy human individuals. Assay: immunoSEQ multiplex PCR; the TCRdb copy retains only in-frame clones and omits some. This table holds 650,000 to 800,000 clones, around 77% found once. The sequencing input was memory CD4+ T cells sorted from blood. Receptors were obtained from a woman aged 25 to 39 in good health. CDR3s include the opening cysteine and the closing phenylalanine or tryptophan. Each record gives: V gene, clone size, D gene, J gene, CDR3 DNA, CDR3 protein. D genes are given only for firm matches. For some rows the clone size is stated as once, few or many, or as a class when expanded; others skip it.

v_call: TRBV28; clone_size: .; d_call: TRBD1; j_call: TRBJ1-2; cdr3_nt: TGTGCCAGCAGTTTCTATCTTACAGGGGAGAAGGCTAACTATGGCTACACCTTC; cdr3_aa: CASSFYLTGEKANYGYTF
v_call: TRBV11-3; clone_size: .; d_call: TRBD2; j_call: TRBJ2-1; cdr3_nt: TGTGCCAGCAGCTCCGGGACTAGCGGGATATATGAGCAGTTCTTC; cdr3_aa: CASSSGTSGIYEQFF
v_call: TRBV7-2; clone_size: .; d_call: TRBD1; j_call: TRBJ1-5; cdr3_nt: TGTGCCAGCAACGCGGGACAGGGGACAGGTCAGCCCCAGCATTTT; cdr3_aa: CASNAGQGTGQPQHF
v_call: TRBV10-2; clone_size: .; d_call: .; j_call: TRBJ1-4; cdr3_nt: TGCGCCAGCAGTAGTATGGGGGGTGCGAAGGAAAAACTGTTTTTT; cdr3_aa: CASSSMGGAKEKLFF
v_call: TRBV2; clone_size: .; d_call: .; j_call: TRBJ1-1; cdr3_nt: TGTGCCAGCGTATGGGGATCGACTGAAGCTTTCTTT; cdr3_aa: CASVWGSTEAFF
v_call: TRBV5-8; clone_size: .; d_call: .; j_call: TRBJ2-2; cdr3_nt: TGTGCCAGCAGCTTCGGCGGGAAAACCGGGGAGCTGTTTTTT; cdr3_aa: CASSFGGKTGELFF
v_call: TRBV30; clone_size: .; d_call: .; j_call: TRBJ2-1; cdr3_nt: TGTGCCTGGAGAGACGGGACCCAGTACAATGAGCAGTTCTTC; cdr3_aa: CAWRDGTQYNEQFF
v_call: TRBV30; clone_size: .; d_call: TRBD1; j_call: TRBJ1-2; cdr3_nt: TGTGCCTGTTCCGGGACAGTCTATGGCTACACCTTC; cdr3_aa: CACSGTVYGYTF
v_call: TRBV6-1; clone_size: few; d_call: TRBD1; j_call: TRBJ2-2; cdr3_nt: TGTGCCAGCAGTGAACAGGGGGAAGCCACCGGGGAGCTGTTTTTT; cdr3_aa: CASSEQGEATGELFF
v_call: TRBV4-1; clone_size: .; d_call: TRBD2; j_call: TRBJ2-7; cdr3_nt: TGCGCCAGCAGCCAAGCGACTAGCGGGCACGAGCAGTACTTC; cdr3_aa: CASSQATSGHEQYF
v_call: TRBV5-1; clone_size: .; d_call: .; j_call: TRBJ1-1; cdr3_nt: TGCGCCAGCAGCAAGGGAAACATGAACACTGAAGCTTTCTTT; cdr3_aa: CASSKGNMNTEAFF
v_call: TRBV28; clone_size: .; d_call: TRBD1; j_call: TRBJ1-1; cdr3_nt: TGTGCCAGCAGTTTACCCGACAGGGCGTATCAAGCTTTCTTT; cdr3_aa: CASSLPDRAYQAFF
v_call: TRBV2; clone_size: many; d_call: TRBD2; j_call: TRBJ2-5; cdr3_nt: TGTGCCAGCAGTAAACTAGCGAGCAAGGCGGAGACCCAGTACTTC; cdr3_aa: CASSKLASKAETQYF
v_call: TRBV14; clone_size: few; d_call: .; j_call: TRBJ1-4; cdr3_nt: TGTGCCAGCAGCCAAGTGTCGGGGTTAGGCGGTGGAAAACTGTTTTTT; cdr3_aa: CASSQVSGLGGGKLFF
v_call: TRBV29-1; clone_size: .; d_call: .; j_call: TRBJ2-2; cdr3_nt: TGCAGCGGACGGGACCGAGAGAACGGGGAGCTGTTTTTT; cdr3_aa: CSGRDRENGELFF
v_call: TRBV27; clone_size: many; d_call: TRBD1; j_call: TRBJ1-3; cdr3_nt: TGTGCCTCCAACAGGGGGCATGGAAACACCATATATTTT; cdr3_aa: CASNRGHGNTIYF
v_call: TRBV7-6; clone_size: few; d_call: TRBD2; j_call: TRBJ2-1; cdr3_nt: TGTGCCAGCAGCCCACTAGCGGGAGAGCAGTTCTTC; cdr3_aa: CASSPLAGEQFF
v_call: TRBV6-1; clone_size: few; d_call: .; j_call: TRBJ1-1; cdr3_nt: TGTGCCAGCAGTGAATTCGCAGCAGGTGCGGCTAGGACTGAAGCTTTCTTT; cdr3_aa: CASSEFAAGAARTEAFF
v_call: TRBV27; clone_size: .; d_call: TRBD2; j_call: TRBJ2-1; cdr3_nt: TGTGCCAGCAGTTCCCAGGGAGGGTCGGGATCCTACAATGAGCAGTTCTTC; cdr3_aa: CASSSQGGSGSYNEQFF
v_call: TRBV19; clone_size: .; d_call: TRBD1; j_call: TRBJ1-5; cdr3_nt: TGTGCCAGTAGACAGGGGAGGAATCAGCCCCAGCATTTT; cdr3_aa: CASRQGRNQPQHF